This passage covers 5 T cell receptor beta chains from one sample sequenced in a study of cytomegalovirus exposure and HLA in healthy donors. 13 Jbeta primers and 60 Vbeta primers were used for the PCR. This table comes from immunoSEQ multiplex PCR, and its TCRdb copy is limited to in-frame clones, with some not included. The table records over 150,000 clones, 82% of them present only once. The source material was PBMCs. These receptors were obtained from a girl aged 5-17 years in good health and CMV-seropositive.

The chain combines TRBV7-3 with TRBJ2-7; 7 bases map to TRBD1. The V gene end was trimmed by 0 bases and the J gene end by 3 bases; junction bases not matched to a gene: 2. The CDR3 totals 14 residues. In germline, CDR1 is SGHTA, CDR2 FQGTGA. CDR3 region: CASSLTGDSYEQYF. CDR3 bases: TGTGCCAGCAGCTTAACTGGGGACAGCTACGAGCAGTACTTC.

The V gene is TRBV28, the J gene TRBJ2-5; perhaps TRBD1 as D (6 bases). The J call may be mistaken, given a closer DNA end match to TRBJ2-7. CDR3 length: 16 residues. CDR1 and CDR2 from the germline V gene are MDHEN and SYDVKM. The CDR3 region has the DNA TGTGCCAGACTCTTCCGCAGGGGTTTGGTGGTCTACGAGCAGTACTTC. Translated, it gives CARLFRRGLVVYEQYF.

This clone was picked up a small number of times. The chain joins TRBV7-2 to TRBJ1-5; no clear D. CDR1 and CDR2 (germline): SGHTA, FQGNSA. This CDR3 contains 17 residues. Trimming removed 5 bases at V and 5 bases at J, with 22 bases between. The CDR3 is CASSLSLGTVTDQPQHF. CDR3 DNA: TGTGCCAGCAGCCTTAGTCTGGGTACAGTGACCGATCAGCCCCAGCATTTT.

The chain combines TRBV2 with TRBJ2-6, with 10 positions matching TRBD2. In germline, CDR1 is SNHLY, CDR2 FYNNEI. The CDR3 runs to 17 residues. Trimming cost V 10 bases and J 0 bases; bases outside gene matches: 9. CDR3 residues: CAKNPGLANSGANVLTF. The CDR3 coding sequence is TGTGCCAAAAACCCGGGACTAGCGAACTCTGGGGCCAACGTCCTGACTTTC. Combining the CDR3 with reference TRBV2 and TRBJ2-6 gives the whole variable domain EPEVTQTPSHQVTQMGQEVILRCVPISNHLYFYWYRQILGQKVEFLVSFYNNEISEKSEIFDDQFSVERPDGSNFTLKIRSTKLEDSAMYFCAKNPGLANSGANVLTFGAGSRLTVL.

The chain combines TRBV5-1 with TRBJ2-7; no definite D call. V shed 0 bases and J shed 3 bases, with 10 bases lying between them. The CDR3 is 14 amino acids. Germline V gene sequence: CDR1 SGHRS, CDR2 YFSETQ. CDR3 loop: CASSLVGRNYEQYF. CDR3 coding DNA: TGCGCCAGCAGCTTGGTCGGCAGGAACTACGAGCAGTACTTC.